This TCR beta chain was documented in a study of blood T cell repertoires in COVID-19. Study details: Samples came from the United States, Italy and Spain, spanning acute and convalescent COVID-19. T cells, B-cell-depleted T cells, or PBMCs supplied cDNA or gDNA.

CDR1 MNHEY and CDR2 SMNVEV come from the germline V gene (reference sequence). CDR3 length: 17 amino acids. J was trimmed by 8 bases and V by 5 bases; bases with no gene match: 18. This clone appeared many times. How the authors handled the data: Estimates of nucleated cell counts were drawn from the amplification of reference gene primers. Sequenced by immunoSEQ multiplex PCR; TCRdb stores in-frame clones only, minus some. For V, J and clone size, that table is used; D and trimming come from the DNA. The sample consists of roughly 260,000 clones, roughly 87% of them appearing once. The receptor was isolated from a woman aged 50 to 65 who had recovered from COVID-19. Sequenced input: peripheral blood. The chain is built from TRBV27 and TRBJ1-2; 9 bases are a match to TRBD1. CDR3 nucleotides: TGTGCCAGCAGTATTATAGGGGGACAGGGAGCTTCCGACGGCTACACCTTC. Protein sequence: CASSIIGGQGASDGYTF.